The sequence of this TCR beta chain was determined in a study of blood T cell repertoires in COVID-19. Study information: T cells, B-cell-depleted T cells, or PBMCs provided the cDNA or gDNA that served as material.

Individuals aged about 18 to 89 years were recruited from roughly 23 US areas. Recovered participants had two consecutive negative NP/OP PCR tests, healthcare professional clearance, or symptom resolution. Assay used: immunoSEQ multiplex PCR; TCRdb lists only in-frame clones, some missing. The repertoire holds 300,000 to 450,000 clones, with more than 75% as singletons. CDR1 MDHEN and CDR2 SYDVKM come from the germline V gene. The CDR3 extends over 14 amino acids. V shed 6 bases, J shed 2 bases, and the junction held 6 bases outside the gene matches. This rearrangement joins TRBV28 to TRBJ2-7, with TRBD1 matching over 8 bases. Sequencing was performed on PBMCs or T cells enriched from blood (not recorded which). The source of this sequence is a woman aged 18-29 years who had recovered from COVID-19. As DNA, the CDR3 is TGTGCCAGCAGCCTCAGACAGGGGCCCTACGAGCAGTACTTC. Translated: CASSLRQGPYEQYF.